The 28 T cell receptor beta chains listed next were all sequenced from one sample in a study of blood T cell repertoires in COVID-19. TCRdb keeps only in-frame clones here, not all; method: immunoSEQ multiplex PCR. Here the sample spans some 87,000 clones, about 89% being singletons. Sequenced material: peripheral blood. These receptors were collected from a human donor in a cohort sampled during active COVID-19.

This sequence joins TRBV4-2 and TRBJ2-7; TRBD2 might be the D (5 bases). This CDR3 comprises 17 residues. CDR1 and CDR2 (germline): LGHNA, YNFKEQ. The V end lost 3 bases, the J end lost 0 bases, and 18 bases lay between the germline ends. The DNA of the CDR3 is TGTGCCAGCAGCCAGACTAAAGGAGGCCGGAGCTCCTACGAGCAGTACTTC. Translated: CASSQTKGGRSSYEQYF.

The V call is TRBV5-4, the J call TRBJ1-3, with a weak D call TRBD1 (6 bases). V lost 4 bases and J lost 4, with 15 bases in between. Per germline, CDR1 SGHNT and CDR2 YYREEE (reference sequence). The CDR3 spans 15 residues. The DNA of the CDR3 is TGTGCCAGCAGCCTCAGGGGAGCCCTCGGAAACACCATATATTTT. Protein: CASSLRGALGNTIYF.

The CDR3 here is CASSVAGGSSYEQYF. DNA for the CDR3: TGTGCCAGCAGCGTAGCGGGGGGAAGCTCCTACGAGCAGTACTTC. The chain has TRBV5-6 and TRBJ2-7, with TRBD2 matching over 10 bases. V lost 4 bases, J lost 0 bases, and 4 bases stayed unmatched. This CDR3 spans 15 amino acids. From germline, CDR1 is SGHDT and CDR2 YYEEEE.

V usage is TRBV6-5 and J usage is TRBJ1-1, with a tentative D call TRBD1 (6 bases). The CDR3 is made up of 13 amino acids. V was clipped by 6 bases and J by 10 bases, with 18 bases between them. CDR1 and CDR2 (germline): MNHEY, SVGAGI. The CDR3 region is CASSSGAVLLAFF. The CDR3 DNA follows: TGTGCCAGCAGCTCAGGGGCGGTCTTGCTAGCTTTCTTT.

The chain joins TRBV2 to TRBJ2-1, with TRBD2 matching over 7 bases. The V gene end was trimmed by 4 bases and the J gene end by 8 bases; junction bases not matched to a gene: 17. Germline CDR1 and CDR2: SNHLY and FYNNEI. The CDR3 loop spans 17 amino acids. For the CDR3, the DNA is TGTGCCAGCAGTGGCCCCGCAGCGGGGCCCAGAGTCGATGAGCAGTTCTTC. It translates to CASSGPAAGPRVDEQFF.

V gene TRBV9 combines with J gene TRBJ2-7, with 8 bases aligning to TRBD1. The V segment lost 3 bases and the J segment 2 bases; nucleotides outside the gene matches: 7. Per germline, CDR1 SGDLS and CDR2 YYNGEE. The CDR3 is made up of 15 amino acids. CDR3 DNA sequence: TGTGCCAGCAGCGAGACTCCGGGACAGGCCTACGAGCAGTACTTC. Translating it yields CASSETPGQAYEQYF.

The V call is TRBV29-1, the J call TRBJ1-3, with TRBD1 as a possible D gene (5 bases). V lost 6 bases, J lost 0 bases, and 18 bases lay in between. The germline V gene encodes CDR1 SQVTM and CDR2 ANQGSEA. The CDR3 totals 16 residues. The CDR3 protein is CSVAEETAISGNTIYF. CDR3 DNA: TGCAGCGTAGCAGAAGAGACAGCCATCTCTGGAAACACCATATATTTT.

The V and J genes are TRBV6-5 and TRBJ1-6; TRBD1 is a possible D gene (5 bases). CDR1 and CDR2 from the germline V gene are MNHEY and SVGAGI. This CDR3 comprises 14 residues. V lost 6 bases to trimming and J lost 10 bases, with 16 bases between them. The CDR3 protein is CASSPTEGRSPLHF. The CDR3 DNA follows: TGTGCCAGCAGCCCAACGGAGGGGAGGTCACCCCTCCACTTT.

The sample holds one count of this clone. The chain carries TRBV7-6 and TRBJ2-1; 10 bases align to TRBD1. This CDR3 is 16 amino acids long. With V trimmed by 3 bases and J by 7 bases, 9 bases remained unmatched. Germline CDR1 and CDR2: SGHVS and FNYEAQ. As DNA, the CDR3 is TGTGCCAGCAGCTTCTCCGGGACAGGGGACCCAAATGAGCAGTTCTTC. Protein sequence: CASSFSGTGDPNEQFF.

This sequence joins TRBV5-6 and TRBJ1-2, with TRBD1 matching 8 bases. The CDR3 has 13 amino acids. Germline V gives CDR1 SGHDT, CDR2 YYEEEE. V was clipped by 2 bases and J by 7 bases; unmatched bases: 4. This CDR3 reads CASSFQGASGYTF. The DNA for the CDR3 is TGTGCCAGCAGCTTTCAGGGGGCCTCTGGCTACACCTTC. Full variable domain (outside the CDR3, taken from reference TRBV5-6 and TRBJ1-2): DAGVTQSPTHLIKTRGQQVTLRCSPKSGHDTVSWYQQALGQGPQFIFQYYEEEERQRGNFPDRFSGHQFPNYSSELNVNALLLGDSALYLCASSFQGASGYTFGSGTRLTVV.

Only one count was recorded for this clone. This chain connects TRBV27 to TRBJ1-2; D uncertain. Germline values: CDR1 MNHEY, CDR2 SMNVEV (reference sequence). This CDR3 region has 14 residues. V lost 2 bases, J lost 2 bases, and 9 bases lay in between. The CDR3: CASSLIPENYGYTF. In nucleotides, the CDR3 is TGTGCCAGCAGTTTAATCCCTGAGAACTATGGCTACACCTTC.

The chain combines TRBV2 with TRBJ1-2, with D perhaps matching TRBD1 (5 bases). This CDR3 has 13 amino acids. Trimming stripped 7 bases from V and 4 bases from J, with 13 bases between. From germline, CDR1 is SNHLY and CDR2 FYNNEI. CDR3 in amino acids: CASTKEGAYGYTF. In nucleotides, the CDR3 is TGTGCCAGCACTAAGGAAGGGGCCTATGGCTACACCTTC.

The V call is TRBV28, the J call TRBJ1-2, with 9 bases matching TRBD1. Germline V gene data show CDR1 as MDHEN and CDR2 as SYDVKM. The length of the CDR3 is 15 residues. V shed 6 bases and J 3 bases; nucleotides not matched to a gene: 8. The CDR3 DNA follows: TGTGCCAGCAGCCTCGGACAGGGGAGGTACTATGGCTACACCTTC. It specifies CASSLGQGRYYGYTF.

This chain uses TRBV14 with TRBJ2-7; a weak D match, TRBD2 (6 bases). Trimming stripped 2 bases from V and 6 bases from J, with 11 bases between. The CDR3 covers 13 residues. The germline V gene has CDR1 SGHDN and CDR2 FVKESK. This CDR3 reads CASSQLRAGEQYF. CDR3 sequence (DNA): TGTGCCAGCAGCCAACTCAGAGCGGGCGAGCAGTACTTC.

The rearrangement joins TRBV3-1 (or the pseudogene TRBV3-2) to TRBJ2-5, with 7 bases matching TRBD1. With 2 bases clipped from V and 1 base from J, the junction kept 7 bases outside the gene matches. This CDR3 has 16 residues. The germline V gene has CDR1 LGHDT and CDR2 YNNKEL (reference sequence). Here the CDR3 DNA reads TGTGCCAGCAGCCAATGGGACAGACGCACCCAAGAGACCCAGTACTTC. Its protein product is CASSQWDRRTQETQYF.

V usage is TRBV29-1 and J usage is TRBJ1-5, with D unresolved. The CDR3 is 13 amino acids. The V end was cut by 6 bases, the J end by 5 bases, with 14 bases between. Germline V gene sequence: CDR1 SQVTM, CDR2 ANQGSEA. The CDR3 coding sequence is TGCAGCGTGAACTTGGGCAGAGATCAGCCCCAGCATTTT. Its protein product is CSVNLGRDQPQHF.

This chain joins TRBV4-1 and TRBJ2-1, with TRBD2 matching 14 bases. The J segment lost 5 bases and the V segment lost 3 bases, leaving 6 bases of the junction unmatched. CDR1 and CDR2 from the germline V gene are MGHRA and YSYEKL. This CDR3 spans 17 amino acids. The CDR3 is CASSHGTSGGPHNEQFF. The CDR3 nucleotides read TGCGCCAGCAGCCATGGGACTAGCGGGGGCCCTCACAATGAGCAGTTCTTC.

The chain recombines TRBV2 with TRBJ1-5, with 11 bases identical to TRBD1. Per the germline V gene, CDR1 is SNHLY and CDR2 is FYNNEI. The CDR3 covers 16 residues. V was pared by 6 bases and J by 0 bases, with 4 bases of the junction left unmatched. CDR3 sequence reads: CASRGTGGGSNQPQHF. As DNA, the CDR3 is TGTGCCAGCAGGGGGACAGGGGGAGGTAGCAATCAGCCCCAGCATTTT.

The chain employs TRBV6-5 and TRBJ2-3; D is perhaps TRBD1 (6 bases). Germline V gene data show CDR1 as MNHEY and CDR2 as SVGAGI. The CDR3 runs to 14 residues. V lost 7 bases and J 0 bases, leaving 11 bases between the germline ends. The CDR3 coding sequence is TGTGCCAGCACCGGGACAAGAAGCACAGATACGCAGTATTTT. It yields the protein CASTGTRSTDTQYF.

This clone was detected only once. This chain's CDR3 is CASSDRVISPLHF. The CDR3 nucleotides are TGTGCCAGCAGTGACAGGGTTATTTCACCCCTCCACTTT. This rearrangement joins TRBV25-1 to TRBJ1-6; tentatively, D is TRBD1 (5 bases). The germline CDR1 and CDR2 sequences are MGHDK and SYGVNS. This CDR3 contains 13 residues. V was trimmed by 3 bases and J by 9 bases, leaving 9 bases between them.

Only one count was recorded for this clone. One end of the junction is discordant with germline, which a read error may explain. The chain combines TRBV6-2 or TRBV6-3 with TRBJ1-1, with 8 nucleotides matching TRBD1. CDR3 length: 15 amino acids. CDR1 and CDR2 from the germline V gene are MNHEY and SVGEGT. The CDR3 region is CAGSHRTGLNTEAFF. The CDR3 DNA is TGTGCCGGCAGCCACCGGACAGGGTTGAACACTGAAGCTTTCTTT.

V and J are TRBV18 and TRBJ1-1; D gene unclear. The V gene lost 6 bases and the J gene lost 3 bases, with 2 bases spanning the gap. CDR3 length equals 10 residues. Germline values: CDR1 KGHSH, CDR2 LQKENI. The CDR3, as DNA: TGTGCCAGCTCCGACACTGAAGCTTTCTTT. Translating gives CASSDTEAFF.

V and J are TRBV9 and TRBJ2-3; D is unclear. The CDR3 is 16 residues long. Germline V CDR1 and CDR2: SGDLS, YYNGEE. V lost 2 bases and J lost 5, with 18 bases in between. In DNA, the CDR3 is TGTGCCAGCAGCGTCCGATCCGGAACTTCAGGAGATACGCAGTATTTT. This sequence encodes CASSVRSGTSGDTQYF.

The chain combines TRBV21-1 with TRBJ1-4; TRBD1 is the table's D call and was not checked against the DNA. TRBV21-1 is flagged as a pseudogene. This CDR3 contains 19 residues. For the CDR3, the DNA is TGTGCCAGCAACCCGGGACAGCTGCGGACGAGCGGACAGAATGAAAAACTGTTTTTT. Translated: CASNPGQLRTSGQNEKLFF.

This sequence joins TRBV5-5 and TRBJ1-2; D may be TRBD1 (5 bases). V lost 0 bases, J lost 0 bases, and 12 bases lay in between. CDR1 and CDR2 (germline): SGHKS, YYEKEE (reference sequence). CDR3 length: 16 residues. CDR3 sequence (DNA): TGTGCCAGCAGCTTGGCCCAGGGCAATTCTAACTATGGCTACACCTTC. Its protein is CASSLAQGNSNYGYTF.

The CDR3 sequence: CASSRVSGVGEQFF. CDR3 in DNA: TGCGCCAGCAGTCGGGTTAGCGGGGTAGGGGAGCAGTTCTTC. The chain joins TRBV5-1 to TRBJ2-1; TRBD2 aligns across 8 bases. The germline gives CDR1 SGHRS, CDR2 YFSETQ. The CDR3 has 14 residues. V lost 5 bases and J lost 10; bases outside the gene matches: 11.

V gene TRBV25-1 combines with J gene TRBJ1-4; tentative D call: TRBD1 (6 bases). Germline CDR1 is MGHDK and CDR2 is SYGVNS. The CDR3 is 15 amino acids. With 4 bases removed from V and 4 bases from J, the gap between germline ends came to 13 bases. CDR3 DNA: TGTGCCAGCAGTGTATTGGACAGCCATAATGAAAAACTGTTTTTT. Translating gives CASSVLDSHNEKLFF.

The rearrangement links TRBV6-5 to TRBJ2-5, with 9 bases identical to TRBD2. Germline-derived CDR1 and CDR2 are MNHEY and SVGAGI. V lost 7 bases, J lost 4 bases, and 10 bases stayed unmatched. There are 15 residues in the CDR3. CDR3 DNA sequence: TGTGCCAGCAAAAAAGCGGGGGGCGTAGGAGAGACCCAGTACTTC. Residues: CASKKAGGVGETQYF.